The 15 T cell receptor beta chains below come from one sample, sequenced in a study of T cell responses to AZD1222 COVID-19 vaccine (dated by TCRdb to about 2021). The time point label, as the study defines it: baseline before first vaccination. The library relied on the immunoSEQ multiplex PCR assay. This immuneACCESS table, as held by TCRdb, lists in-frame sequences with V and J called but not all clones. Of the missing ones, under half trace to an unresolved V gene in checked studies; the others have no known cause. This sample has about 130,000 clones in its table, and approximately 94% of those were observed once. The ten largest clones represent over 6.5% of the sample. The specimen comprised peripheral blood, sampled on day 0 of AZD1222 vaccination. The receptors were sampled from an adult in good health.

A single count supports this clone. This chain uses TRBV5-1 with TRBJ1-6; possibly TRBD1 for D (5 bases). In germline, CDR1 is SGHRS, CDR2 YFSETQ. V was pared by 2 bases and J by 7 bases, with 25 bases between. The CDR3 totals 19 residues. In nucleotides, the CDR3 is TGCGCCAGCAGCTTCGGGGCCATCAAAACGGGTCAGATCAATTCACCCCTCCACTTT. Translation: CASSFGAIKTGQINSPLHF.

The chain is built from TRBV30 and TRBJ2-1; TRBD2 agrees at 8 bases. Germline V gene data show CDR1 as GTSNPN and CDR2 as SVGIG (reference sequence). There are 15 residues in the CDR3. After removal of 0 bases from V and 4 bases from J, the junction contained 5 bases not matched to a gene. The CDR3 bases are TGTGCCTGGAGTGTAACAAGCGGGAGTTACAATGAGCAGTTCTTC. This sequence encodes CAWSVTSGSYNEQFF.

The CDR3: CASRRGAHGQPQHF. CDR3 coding DNA: TGTGCCAGCAGAAGAGGAGCCCATGGTCAGCCCCAGCATTTT. The chain links TRBV6-5 to TRBJ1-5; D is unresolved. Germline V gene lookup returns CDR1 MNHEY and CDR2 SVGAGI. The V and J ends lost 6 bases and 6 bases respectively, with 15 bases between them. This CDR3 is 14 amino acids long.

The genes are TRBV2 and TRBJ1-2; no firm D call. CDR1 and CDR2 from the germline V gene are SNHLY and FYNNEI. V shed 6 bases and J shed 2 bases, with 4 bases lying between them. This CDR3 contains 11 residues. The CDR3 DNA follows: TGTGCCAGCAGCCGGAACTATGGCTACACCTTC. Residues: CASSRNYGYTF.

This chain joins TRBV5-8 and TRBJ2-1; no clear D. Germline CDR1 SGHTS, CDR2 YDEGEE. Trimming removed 1 base from V and 7 bases from J, with 12 bases in between. This CDR3 has 14 residues. The CDR3 sequence is CASSLSGSSNEQFF. For the CDR3, the DNA is TGTGCCAGCAGCTTGTCGGGTTCCTCGAATGAGCAGTTCTTC.

The chain has TRBV19 and TRBJ1-3, with D unresolved. V lost 6 bases, J lost 0 bases, and 6 bases lay in between. The CDR3 totals 13 residues. CDR1 is LNHDA and CDR2 is SQIVND in the germline V gene (reference sequence). The CDR3 region is CASRQYSGNTIYF. The CDR3 DNA reads TGTGCCAGTAGACAGTACTCTGGAAACACCATATATTTT.

This chain uses TRBV5-1 with TRBJ2-1; 11 nucleotides line up with TRBD2. The length of the CDR3 is 15 residues. CDR1 is SGHRS and CDR2 is YFSETQ in the germline V gene. J lost 4 bases, V lost 6 bases, and 6 bases had no gene match. The CDR3 nucleotides are TGCGCCAGCACGGTAGCGGGAGGGCAATACAATGAGCAGTTCTTC. It yields the protein CASTVAGGQYNEQFF.

The chain employs TRBV28 and TRBJ1-2, with D possibly being TRBD1 (5 bases). The CDR3 has 16 amino acids. CDR1 is MDHEN, CDR2 SYDVKM, per germline. Trimming removed 6 bases from V and 0 bases from J, with 17 bases in between. CDR3 sequence: CASRGRMGRANYGYTF. CDR3 coding DNA: TGTGCCAGCAGGGGAAGGATGGGGCGAGCTAACTATGGCTACACCTTC.

This clone was detected only a few times. This chain uses TRBV7-2 with TRBJ1-6; TRBD1 agrees at 10 bases. V was clipped by 5 bases and J by 10 bases; unmatched bases: 8. In germline, CDR1 is SGHTA, CDR2 FQGNSA. The CDR3 is 15 residues long. DNA for the CDR3: TGTGCCAGCAGCCTCCGGACAGGGGGAGACTCACCCCTCCACTTT. It is translated as CASSLRTGGDSPLHF.

Worth noting for this clone: One junction end disagrees with the germline gene, perhaps due to a read error. This rearrangement joins TRBV28 to TRBJ2-4; D is possibly TRBD1 (5 bases). The CDR3 extends over 15 amino acids. Germline V gene sequence: CDR1 MDHEN, CDR2 SYDVKM. Written as DNA, the CDR3 is TGTGCCAGCACTTTAGGGGCGCCAGCCAAAAACATTCAGTACTTC. This codes for CASTLGAPAKNIQYF.

V gene TRBV28 combines with J gene TRBJ1-3, with 7 bases aligning to TRBD1. Germline V gene lookup returns CDR1 MDHEN and CDR2 SYDVKM. V shed 5 bases, J shed 2 bases, and the junction held 9 bases outside the gene matches. The CDR3 is made up of 16 amino acids. CDR3 in amino acids: CASSPPSTGTGNTIYF. As DNA, the CDR3 is TGTGCCAGCAGTCCTCCCTCGACAGGGACTGGAAACACCATATATTTT.

The rearrangement links TRBV19 to TRBJ2-1; TRBD1 might be the D (6 bases). Trimming stripped 7 bases from V and 0 bases from J, with 13 bases between. CDR1 LNHDA and CDR2 SQIVND come from the germline V gene (reference sequence). This CDR3 contains 15 residues. CDR3 amino acids: CASKRDRSSYNEQFF. The CDR3 region has the DNA TGTGCCAGTAAACGAGACAGGAGCTCCTACAATGAGCAGTTCTTC.

V gene TRBV11-3 combines with J gene TRBJ2-7, with 9 bases fitting TRBD2. The CDR3 runs to 17 residues. J was trimmed by 3 bases and V by 5 bases; bases with no gene match: 14. The germline V gene encodes CDR1 SGHNT and CDR2 YENEEA. CDR3 in DNA: TGTGCCAGCAGCCCGACCCGCGGGAGGGGACCCGTCTACGAGCAGTACTTC. Protein product: CASSPTRGRGPVYEQYF.

The V call is TRBV18, the J call TRBJ2-5; no definite D call. The CDR3 extends over 13 amino acids. V was pared by 4 bases and J by 1 base, with 7 bases between. Germline CDR1 reads KGHSH; CDR2 reads LQKENI. This CDR3 is CASSQNSQETQYF. The CDR3 DNA reads TGTGCCAGCTCACAGAACAGCCAAGAGACCCAGTACTTC.

The chain links TRBV29-1 to TRBJ2-7; D may be TRBD1 (5 bases). The length of the CDR3 is 12 residues. Trimming left V 3 bases short and J 3 bases short, with 9 bases between. Per germline, CDR1 SQVTM and CDR2 ANQGSEA. The CDR3 region has the DNA TGCAGCGTTGAGGAGCAGGGCTACGAGCAGTACTTC. It codes for CSVEEQGYEQYF.